These 11 T cell receptor beta chains share one sample of origin, sequenced in a study of blood T cell repertoires in COVID-19 (dated by TCRdb to the early 2020s). The method behind the library was the immunoSEQ multiplex PCR assay. TCRdb took over this immuneACCESS table, retaining in-frame rearrangements with V and J assigned. Such tables are incomplete; in checked studies, under half of the missing clones stem from an unresolved V gene, and the remainder is unexplained. This sample gives roughly 190,000 clones in total; 70% to 85% of them show up just once. Jointly, the top ten make up about 3.5% of the sample. The sequencing input was PBMCs or T cells enriched from blood (not recorded which). The receptors were sampled from a woman in her twenties or thirties who had recovered from COVID-19.

This chain links TRBV10-3 with TRBJ2-3; tentatively, D is TRBD1 (6 bases). The CDR3 has 16 residues. The germline gives CDR1 ENHRY, CDR2 SYGVKD. V was clipped by 5 bases and J by 2 bases, with 17 bases between them. The CDR3 region has the DNA TGTGCCATCAGTACCTTTTCGACAGGACTCACAGATACGCAGTATTTT. It encodes CAISTFSTGLTDTQYF.

This chain links TRBV9 with TRBJ1-3, with 7 bases fitting TRBD1. V was pared by 4 bases and J by 0 bases, with 13 bases of the junction left unmatched. This CDR3 is 18 amino acids long. Germline V CDR1 and CDR2: SGDLS, YYNGEE. CDR3 region: CASSPTTTGLSSGNTIYF. DNA for the CDR3: TGTGCCAGCAGCCCTACCACGACAGGGCTGAGCTCTGGAAACACCATATATTTT.

This clone was recorded once. The CDR3 DNA reads TGTGCCTGGAGCTTTACGGGACAGCTTACACACGAGCAGTACTTC. As protein: CAWSFTGQLTHEQYF. The genes are TRBV30 and TRBJ2-7; 7 bases match TRBD1. This CDR3 has 15 residues. V dropped 3 bases and J dropped 5; count of bases not matched to a gene: 13. Germline V gene data show CDR1 as GTSNPN and CDR2 as SVGIG (reference sequence).

V is TRBV5-8 and J is TRBJ2-2, with 7 positions matching TRBD1. Germline V lookup: CDR1 SGHTS, CDR2 YDEGEE. V gave up 0 bases and J gave up 4 bases; unmatched junction bases: 6. The CDR3 runs 16 residues. CDR3 in amino acids: CASSLGQGVPTGELFF. DNA for the CDR3: TGTGCCAGCAGCTTGGGCCAGGGGGTTCCCACCGGGGAGCTGTTTTTT.

V and J are TRBV3-1 (or the pseudogene TRBV3-2) and TRBJ1-1; D unresolved. V lost 1 base and J 2 bases, leaving 8 bases between the germline ends. Germline CDR1 reads LGHDT; CDR2 reads YNNKEL (reference sequence). This CDR3 region has 14 residues. DNA for the CDR3: TGTGCCAGCAGCCAAGGGGCCAGCAACACTGAAGCTTTCTTT. It specifies CASSQGASNTEAFF.

The genes are TRBV9 and TRBJ2-1; tentative D call: TRBD2 (7 bases). CDR3 length: 15 amino acids. V lost 3 bases and J lost 2, with 12 bases in between. The V gene's germline CDR1 is SGDLS and CDR2 YYNGEE. Written as DNA, the CDR3 is TGTGCCAGCAGCGCCTCCGGGGGGCCCTACAATGAGCAGTTCTTC. This gives the protein CASSASGGPYNEQFF.

V usage is TRBV5-4 and J usage is TRBJ2-1; TRBD2 matches at 13 bases. CDR1 is SGHNT and CDR2 is YYREEE in the germline V gene (reference sequence). V lost 4 bases to trimming and J lost 16 bases; unmatched junction nucleotides: 5. The CDR3 length is 12 residues. The DNA for the CDR3 is TGTGCCAGCAGCGGGGGACTAGCGGGGATTTTCTTC. As protein: CASSGGLAGIFF. Together with reference TRBV5-4 and TRBJ2-1, the CDR3 gives the full variable domain: ETGVTQSPTHLIKTRGQQVTLRCSSQSGHNTVSWYQQALGQGPQFIFQYYREEENGRGNFPPRFSGLQFPNYSSELNVNALELDDSALYLCASSGGLAGIFFGPGTRLTVL.

The genes are TRBV5-1 and TRBJ2-3; 10 bases align to TRBD2. The germline V gene has CDR1 SGHRS and CDR2 YFSETQ. Unmatched junction bases numbered 4, after V lost 3 bases and J lost 3 bases. The CDR3 consists of 15 residues. DNA for the CDR3: TGCGCCAGCAGCTCGAATAGCGGGGGGACAGATACGCAGTATTTT. It translates to CASSSNSGGTDTQYF.

V usage is TRBV24-1 and J usage is TRBJ1-5, with TRBD1 matching over 8 bases. The CDR3 loop spans 13 amino acids. Germline V gene lookup returns CDR1 KGHDR and CDR2 SFDVKD. The V gene end was trimmed by 6 bases and the J gene end by 6 bases; junction bases not matched to a gene: 3. The CDR3 DNA sequence: TGTGCCACCAGTCAGGGGGCGGGTCAGCCCCAGCATTTT. It specifies CATSQGAGQPQHF.

V gene TRBV2 combines with J gene TRBJ1-5, with TRBD1 matching over 9 bases. After removal of 5 bases from V and 6 bases from J, the junction contained 8 bases not matched to a gene. Germline-derived CDR1 and CDR2 are SNHLY and FYNNEI. The CDR3 is 15 amino acids. The CDR3 coding sequence is TGTGCCAGCAGTTACGGACAGGGGCGAGGTCAGCCCCAGCATTTT. It translates to CASSYGQGRGQPQHF.

This clone was recorded once. This chain joins TRBV11-2 and TRBJ2-7, with D perhaps TRBD1 (5 bases). V shed 1 base and J shed 0 bases, with 10 bases lying between them. In germline, CDR1 is SGHAT, CDR2 FQNNGV. CDR3 length equals 15 residues. CDR3 DNA sequence: TGTGCCAGCAGCTTAGGAGCAGGGAACTCCTACGAGCAGTACGTC. Amino acids: CASSLGAGNSYEQYV.